This T cell receptor (beta chain) was identified during a study of blood T cell repertoires in COVID-19 (dated by TCRdb to 2020 to 2022). Concerning the study at large: Samples covering the acute and convalescent phases of COVID-19 were provided by collaborators in the United States, Italy and Spain. The material from the prospective study consisted of cDNA or gDNA derived from T cells, B-cell-depleted T cells, or PBMCs. The dataset comprised deeply sampled blood TCRbeta repertoires from subjects exposed to, actively infected with, or recovered from COVID-19. The repertoires were released in a freely available public database meant as a resource for research on the immune response to SARS-CoV-2. The samples were drawn from two sources: the first 160 participants of the ongoing ImmuneRACE study, and fewer than 1,500 subjects contributed by 6 global collaborators. Sample metadata almost always included a de-identified subject ID, COVID-19 status, age in years and sex. Where available, HLA class I and class II types were obtained from metadata supplied by the sample provider rather than from assay-based typing. Points the paper makes about the study in general: Clinical and demographic metadata were provided uncurated, with the amount varying by source and participant.

Each collaborating institution followed its own protocols to collect whole blood in K2EDTA tubes. For TCRbeta analysis, collaborator samples were shipped as frozen whole blood, as isolated PBMCs, or as DNA extracted from either sample type. TCRbeta CDR3 regions were amplified from genomic DNA using the immunoSEQ Assay, a bias-controlled multiplex PCR. In the source study's methods: The number of nucleated cells in each sample was estimated from the amplification of reference gene primers within the assay. Sequence reads were collapsed and filtered to measure the absolute abundance of every unique TCRbeta CDR3 rearrangement. Productive Simpson clonality was computed per sample as the square root of Simpson's diversity index over productive rearrangements. TCRdb provides this immuneACCESS table in a form limited to in-frame rearrangements. Some clones are lacking; in checked studies, under half of them reflect an unresolved V gene, and why the rest are absent is not known. The D gene and trimming were derived from the DNA, and the V and J assignments and clone size from that table. In all, the sample holds hundreds of thousands of clones, and 75% to 90% of those were seen once. Together, the top ten hold 8.6% of the sample.

Concerning this clone itself: Its specific antigen is unknown. Nothing much larger sits one base from this clone, and base qualities are not available.

The CDR1 and CDR2 encoded by the germline V gene are LGHNA and YSLEER. Its CDR3 holds 15 amino acids, cysteine through phenylalanine. The only DNA kept is the CDR3, 45 bases in frame from the first base. Relative to germline, V is 0 bases shorter and J is 3 bases shorter, with 11 bases between their ends. The specimen was peripheral blood. This clonotype was sampled from a human donor in a cohort sampled during active COVID-19. Here the chain combines TRBV4-3 and TRBJ1-2; TRBD1 might be the D gene, on 5 matching bases. The DNA sequence is given as TGCGCCAGCAGCCAAGAGGCAGGGCGAGACTATGGCTACACCTTC. The translation is CASSQEAGRDYGYTF.